These 20 T cell receptor beta chains originate from one sample sequenced in a study of low-dose radiotherapy and immunotherapy resistance in tumors. Covering alpha and beta chains, TRAV- and TRBV-specific primers were used for the first-strand cDNA. The PCR that amplified TCRs ran for around 22 cycles, relying on a constant-region primer and a V-primer adapter. TCRdb processed the reads anew with MiXCR; each CDR3 protein has one entry. The data contain 70,000 to 90,000 distinct CDR3 sequences, 18% of them singletons. The sample's time point: before trial treatment. Sequenced here: PBMCs, sampled before treatment. Receptors were obtained from a male donor with prostate cancer.

This clonotype occurred many times. V usage is TRBV5-1 and J usage is TRBJ2-1; maybe TRBD1 (5 bases). The CDR3 runs 13 residues. Trimming cost V 4 bases and J 5 bases, with 10 bases left between them. Germline CDR1 SGHRS, CDR2 YFSETQ. The CDR3 region has the DNA TGCGCCAGCAGCGTAACAGGTGACAATGAGCAGTTCTTC. Protein sequence: CASSVTGDNEQFF.

Regarding this clonotype: A single base is all that separates this from a far larger clone, so a read error is likely. The chain couples TRBV13 to TRBJ2-5, with 8 bases that match TRBD2. This CDR3 comprises 12 residues. Germline V gives CDR1 PRHDT, CDR2 FYEKMQ (reference sequence). CDR3 nucleotides: TGTGTCACCGCGGGGGGCGGGGAGACCCAGTACTTC. This translates into CVTAGGGETQYF.

This clonotype appeared many times. This chain links TRBV10-2 with TRBJ2-7, with D perhaps matching TRBD2 (6 bases). CDR1 is WSHSY, CDR2 SAAADI, per germline. Trimming removed 0 bases at V and 9 bases at J, with 12 bases between. The CDR3 totals 13 residues. CDR3 DNA: TGCGCCAGCAGTGAGTCTGGGGGGACTGGGCAGTACTTC. Its translation is CASSESGGTGQYF.

The rearrangement joins TRBV10-3 to TRBJ2-1; 10 bases fit TRBD2. Per germline, CDR1 ENHRY and CDR2 SYGVKD. With 3 bases clipped from V and 6 bases from J, the junction kept 2 bases outside the gene matches. The CDR3 is made up of 14 amino acids. In nucleotides, the CDR3 is TGTGCCATCAGTGACAGCGGGGGGGTCAATGAGCAGTTCTTC. Encoded protein: CAISDSGGVNEQFF.

At least ten counts were recorded for this clonotype. The gene calls are TRBV5-1 and TRBJ2-1, with D tentatively TRBD2 (6 bases). Trimming shortened V by 0 bases and J by 6 bases, and 16 bases separated the two germline ends. Per the germline V gene, CDR1 is SGHRS and CDR2 is YFSETQ. The CDR3 loop spans 16 amino acids. CDR3 DNA sequence: TGCGCCAGCAGCTTGGCCTTGGGGTCCGGGGGCAATGAGCAGTTCTTC. Protein sequence: CASSLALGSGGNEQFF.

In its sample, this clonotype was seen a few times. The chain employs TRBV2 and TRBJ2-4, with a possible D match to TRBD1 (6 bases). This CDR3 is built from 14 residues. From germline, CDR1 is SNHLY and CDR2 FYNNEI. The V end lost 6 bases, the J end lost 0 bases, and 9 bases lay between the germline ends. The CDR3: CASRDSLAKNIQYF. For the CDR3, the DNA is TGTGCCAGCAGGGACAGCCTAGCCAAAAACATTCAGTACTTC.

This clonotype was counted ten times or more. This sequence joins TRBV19 and TRBJ2-4; D perhaps matches TRBD1 (6 bases). Trimming removed 4 bases from V and 4 bases from J, with 11 bases in between. This CDR3 region has 14 residues. CDR1 and CDR2 from the germline V gene are LNHDA and SQIVND (reference sequence). DNA of the CDR3: TGTGCCAGTAGTACGACAGGACGAAAAAACATTCAGTACTTC. Translating gives CASSTTGRKNIQYF.

This clonotype has ten or more counts. V usage is TRBV6-5 and J usage is TRBJ1-4, with 8 bases identical to TRBD1. J was trimmed by 8 bases and V by 6 bases; bases with no gene match: 8. CDR3 length: 14 residues. Germline-derived CDR1 and CDR2 are MNHEY and SVGAGI. CDR3 bases: TGTGCCAGCAGGAGCCAGGGGGCCGGGGAAAAACTGTTTTTT. This encodes CASRSQGAGEKLFF.

This clonotype was seen ten or more times. The CDR3 DNA sequence: TGTGCCAGCAGGGGGACAGGGGAGACCCAGTACTTC. Translating it yields CASRGTGETQYF. This chain connects TRBV2 to TRBJ2-5; 9 bases map to TRBD1. Trimming at V came to 6 bases and at J to 5 bases, leaving 1 base not matched to a gene. CDR1 SNHLY and CDR2 FYNNEI come from the germline V gene. The CDR3 has 12 residues.

This clonotype has at least ten counts. The chain has TRBV13 and TRBJ2-7; no firm D call. V lost 3 bases, J lost 6 bases, and 9 bases lay in between. The CDR3 sequence is 12 residues long. Germline CDR1 reads PRHDT; CDR2 reads FYEKMQ (reference sequence). CDR3 region: CASSLRPGEQYF. DNA of the CDR3: TGTGCCAGCAGCTTGCGTCCCGGCGAGCAGTACTTC.

At least ten counts were recorded for this clonotype. CDR3 amino acids: CASSMAGQGIYNEQFF. The DNA of the CDR3 is TGTGCCAGTAGTATGGCGGGACAGGGGATCTACAATGAGCAGTTCTTC. V is TRBV19 and J is TRBJ2-1; 10 nucleotides match TRBD1. With V trimmed by 3 bases and J by 3 bases, 5 bases remained unmatched. Germline values: CDR1 LNHDA, CDR2 SQIVND (reference sequence). This CDR3 comprises 16 residues. The full variable domain, with the rest looked up from reference TRBV19 and TRBJ2-1, is DGGITQSPKYLFRKEGQNVTLSCEQNLNHDAMYWYRQDPGQGLRLIYYSQIVNDFQKGDIAEGYSVSREKKESFPLTVTSAQKNPTAFYLCASSMAGQGIYNEQFFGPGTRLTVL.

This clonotype has ten or more counts. The V gene is TRBV7-6, the J gene TRBJ2-1; the match to TRBD2 covers 7 bases. Trimming removed 2 bases from V and 5 bases from J; junction bases left unmatched: 6. Germline assignment: CDR1 SGHVS and CDR2 FNYEAQ. This CDR3 has 15 residues. The CDR3 DNA follows: TGTGCCAGCAGCTTACGGGGGGTAGCCGACAATGAGCAGTTCTTC. This encodes CASSLRGVADNEQFF.

This clonotype was found many times. The chain carries TRBV19 and TRBJ2-1; D possibly corresponds to TRBD2 (6 bases). Germline-derived CDR1 and CDR2 are LNHDA and SQIVND (reference sequence). The CDR3 sequence is 12 residues long. The V end was cut by 9 bases, the J end by 7 bases, with 13 bases between. CDR3 in DNA: TGTGCCAGCACTTACGCGGGAAATGAGCAGTTCTTC. Encoded protein: CASTYAGNEQFF.

The sample holds many counts of this clonotype. The chain combines TRBV19 with TRBJ1-2; tentatively, D is TRBD1 (5 bases). CDR3 length equals 13 residues. Germline V CDR1 and CDR2: LNHDA, SQIVND (reference sequence). Trimming pared 7 bases from V and 4 bases from J, leaving 13 bases between. The DNA of the CDR3 is TGTGCCAGTACCCCGGGACCTGGCTATGGCTACACCTTC. Translation: CASTPGPGYGYTF.

The sample holds many counts of this clonotype. The rearrangement joins TRBV28 to TRBJ2-5, with 11 bases that match TRBD2. The germline gives CDR1 MDHEN, CDR2 SYDVKM. CDR3 length equals 16 residues. V lost 7 bases and J lost 4; bases outside the gene matches: 11. The chain's CDR3 is CASTTTLSGRVETQYF. The DNA of the CDR3 is TGTGCCAGCACCACCACTCTTAGCGGGAGGGTAGAGACCCAGTACTTC.

On this clonotype itself: A read error is the likely source, as a far larger clone sits one nucleotide away. This chain links TRBV10-3 with TRBJ2-7; 14 bases are a match to TRBD2. This CDR3 is 14 amino acids long. V lost 6 bases, J lost 6 bases, and 4 bases stayed unmatched. Germline CDR1 reads ENHRY; CDR2 reads SYGVKD. Here the CDR3 reads CAISPTSGGAEQYF. The CDR3 nucleotides are TGTGCCATCAGCCCGACTAGCGGGGGGGCCGAGCAGTACTTC.

Only one count was recorded for this clonotype. This chain links TRBV6-2 or TRBV6-3 with TRBJ2-1; D might be TRBD2 (6 bases). The CDR3 spans 14 residues. Trimming removed 7 bases from V and 7 bases from J, with 17 bases in between. Germline assignment: CDR1 MNHEY and CDR2 SVGEGT. CDR3 sequence reads: CASTRGEQANEQFF. CDR3 DNA: TGTGCCAGCACTCGCGGGGAACAGGCTAATGAGCAGTTCTTC.

This clonotype was seen repeatedly, ten times or more. The gene calls are TRBV21-1 and TRBJ2-2; TRBD1 is the table's D call and was not checked against the DNA. TRBV21-1 is classified as a pseudogene. The CDR3 is 16 amino acids. The CDR3 sequence is CASNLDAPLGTGELFF. In DNA form, the CDR3 reads TGTGCCAGCAACCTAGACGCTCCCCTCGGCACCGGGGAGCTGTTTTTT.

This clonotype was detected ten times or more. The chain carries TRBV7-9 and TRBJ2-5; unclear D gene. CDR1 SEHNR and CDR2 FQNEAQ come from the germline V gene (reference sequence). The CDR3 contains 17 residues. Deletions cut 1 base from V and 3 bases from J, with 18 bases between. The CDR3 protein is CASSLGETPGLKETQYF. The CDR3 nucleotides are TGTGCCAGCAGCTTAGGCGAAACACCGGGCCTGAAAGAGACCCAGTACTTC.

This clonotype was seen at least ten times. The rearrangement uses TRBV2 and TRBJ2-3; 10 bases map to TRBD2. J gave up 8 bases and V 11 bases, and 10 bases lay outside the gene matches. Germline V gives CDR1 SNHLY, CDR2 FYNNEI. The CDR3 extends over 13 amino acids. The CDR3, as DNA: TGTGCCCCCGCAGCGGGGGGGCAATCTACGCAGTATTTT. It specifies CAPAAGGQSTQYF.